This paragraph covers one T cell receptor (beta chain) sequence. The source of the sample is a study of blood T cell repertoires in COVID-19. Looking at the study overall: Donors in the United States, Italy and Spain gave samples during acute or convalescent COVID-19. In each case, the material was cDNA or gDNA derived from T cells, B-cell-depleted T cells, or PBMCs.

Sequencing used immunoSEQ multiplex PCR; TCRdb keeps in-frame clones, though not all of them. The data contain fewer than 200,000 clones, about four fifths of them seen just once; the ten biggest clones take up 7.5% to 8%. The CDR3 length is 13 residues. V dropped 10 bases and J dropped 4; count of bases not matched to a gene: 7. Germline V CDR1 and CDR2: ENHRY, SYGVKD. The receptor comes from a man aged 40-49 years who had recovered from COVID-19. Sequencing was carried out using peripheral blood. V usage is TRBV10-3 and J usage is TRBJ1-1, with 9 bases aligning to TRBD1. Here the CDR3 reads CATGTGLFTEAFF. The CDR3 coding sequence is TGTGCCACCGGGACAGGGTTGTTCACTGAAGCTTTCTTT.